The table lists the clone carrying this T cell receptor (beta chain) with a few counts. The V and J ends lost 3 bases and 2 bases respectively, with 11 bases between them. Germline loops: CDR1 SQVTM, CDR2 ANQGSEA. The CDR3 is 14 amino acids. Produced via immunoSEQ multiplex PCR; TCRdb's table is partial and in-frame only. The data contain almost 550,000 clones, more than 75% of them singletons. This specimen comes from a study of shared T cell receptors in the human thymus. These same records also appear under a second study, on human thymus T cells. That work states: The source of the thymus tissue was resections taken during corrective heart surgery.

The sequence was obtained from a boy in the first two years of life with a congenital heart defect. This chain joins TRBV29-1 and TRBJ2-1; D uncertain. What was sequenced was thymocytes. DNA of the CDR3: TGCAGCGTTGACAGGATCTGGACCTACAATGAGCAGTTCTTC. Its protein is CSVDRIWTYNEQFF.